One sample yielded the 29 T cell receptor beta chains listed below, sequenced in a study of T cells in Graves' hyperthyroidism and ophthalmopathy. Amplification yielded TCR beta CDR3 regions, with RNA transcripts as the source. With the HTBI primer set, the TCR CDR3 went through a first round of RT-PCR. MiXCR, run by TCRdb on the multiplex PCR reads, gives a single entry per CDR3 protein. The sample lists hundreds of thousands of distinct CDR3 sequences; approximately 26% were seen once. Sequencing input: blood. The source is a man in his forties with Graves' hyperthyroidism that later progressed to Graves' ophthalmopathy.

This clonotype came up many times. The rearrangement uses TRBV19 and TRBJ2-5; D perhaps matches TRBD1 (5 bases). This CDR3 spans 12 amino acids. V was pared by 7 bases and J by 5 bases, with 11 bases between. Germline lookup yields CDR1 LNHDA and CDR2 SQIVND (reference sequence). CDR3 sequence: CASTGLGETQYF. DNA of the CDR3: TGTGCCAGTACAGGGCTCGGCGAGACCCAGTACTTC.

This clonotype was found many times. The V call is TRBV2, the J call TRBJ1-2; D unresolved. Germline loops: CDR1 SNHLY, CDR2 FYNNEI. V was shortened by 5 bases and J by 8 bases, with 9 bases between the two germline ends. The CDR3 is 11 amino acids. The CDR3 is CASSTTGGYTF. The CDR3 DNA follows: TGTGCCAGCAGTACAACGGGCGGCTACACCTTC.

The chain links TRBV20-1 to TRBJ2-5, with 8 bases that match TRBD2. From germline, CDR1 is DFQATT and CDR2 SNEGSKA (reference sequence). The CDR3 loop spans 14 amino acids. The CDR3 loop reads CSAPGLEAGETQYF. The CDR3 region has the DNA TGCAGCGCACCGGGACTAGAGGCCGGCGAGACCCAGTACTTC.

This clonotype was seen many times. The V gene is TRBV6-5, the J gene TRBJ2-7; possibly TRBD1 for D (6 bases). Per the germline V gene, CDR1 is MNHEY and CDR2 is SVGAGI. The CDR3 extends over 15 amino acids. Trimming cost V 2 bases and J 5 bases, with 16 bases left between them. CDR3 in DNA: TGTGCCAGCAGTTACCGGGACATCCAACTTGACGAGCAGTACTTC. Its protein product is CASSYRDIQLDEQYF.

This clonotype was observed many times. The CDR3, as DNA: TGTGCCAGCTCACCGCCGACGGGCCCTCGGTCATATGGCTACACCTTC. This encodes CASSPPTGPRSYGYTF. The rearrangement joins TRBV18 to TRBJ1-2, with D uncertain. There are 16 residues in the CDR3. Per germline, CDR1 KGHSH and CDR2 LQKENI. Trimming shortened V by 3 bases and J by 5 bases, and 19 bases separated the two germline ends.

This clonotype was detected many times. The chain combines TRBV29-1 with TRBJ2-2; D possibly corresponds to TRBD1 (6 bases). The CDR3 extends over 15 amino acids. Germline lookup yields CDR1 SQVTM and CDR2 ANQGSEA. Trimming took 0 bases from V and 3 from J, leaving 11 bases between them. The CDR3 spells CSVEDRTDYTGELFF. The CDR3 DNA reads TGCAGCGTTGAAGACCGGACAGACTACACCGGGGAGCTGTTTTTT.

This clonotype was detected a few times. This chain joins TRBV20-1 and TRBJ2-5; 13 bases line up with TRBD2. Germline loops: CDR1 DFQATT, CDR2 SNEGSKA (reference sequence). The CDR3 is 14 residues long. CDR3 bases: TGCAGCCGGAAGACTAGCGGGAGGCCCGAGACCCAGTACTTC. This translates into CSRKTSGRPETQYF.

The sample holds many counts of this clonotype. This chain joins TRBV13 and TRBJ2-2; the D gene could be TRBD1 or TRBD2 (5 bases each). Germline V gene lookup returns CDR1 PRHDT and CDR2 FYEKMQ (reference sequence). Trimming stripped 2 bases from V and 6 bases from J, with 16 bases between. The CDR3 contains 16 residues. CDR3 in amino acids: CASSLQGAGRSGELFF. The DNA for the CDR3 is TGTGCCAGCAGCTTACAAGGTGCAGGGAGATCCGGGGAGCTGTTTTTT.

This clonotype was seen many times. The chain recombines TRBV5-1 with TRBJ1-1; the match to TRBD1 covers 9 bases. There are 15 residues in the CDR3. V was pared by 2 bases and J by 2 bases, with 4 bases of the junction left unmatched. Per germline, CDR1 SGHRS and CDR2 YFSETQ. CDR3 bases: TGCGCCAGCAGCTTAGGGGGACAGGGTAACACTGAAGCTTTCTTT. It is translated as CASSLGGQGNTEAFF.

This clonotype came up many times. The chain carries TRBV20-1 and TRBJ1-6; D is perhaps TRBD1 (5 bases). Trimming took 4 bases from V and 9 from J, leaving 19 bases between them. Germline V gene sequence: CDR1 DFQATT, CDR2 SNEGSKA (reference sequence). The CDR3 loop spans 15 amino acids. CDR3 bases: TGCAGTGCTACGCTAGGCCAAAGAGGGGTTTCACCCCTCCACTTT. This translates into CSATLGQRGVSPLHF.

This clonotype showed up many times. The gene calls are TRBV27 and TRBJ1-5, with D possibly matching TRBD1 (5 bases). CDR1 is MNHEY, CDR2 SMNVEV, per germline (reference sequence). CDR3 length: 15 amino acids. The V and J ends lost 5 bases and 4 bases respectively, with 15 bases between them. The CDR3 coding sequence is TGTGCCAGCAGTCCCCTGCAGGGTGGGAATCAGCCCCAGCATTTT. Translating gives CASSPLQGGNQPQHF.

This clonotype has ten or more counts. V gene TRBV11-2 combines with J gene TRBJ2-2; 8 bases match TRBD1. Germline CDR1 reads SGHAT; CDR2 reads FQNNGV. Trimming removed 2 bases from V and 5 bases from J; junction bases left unmatched: 4. This CDR3 region has 15 residues. The CDR3 loop reads CASSLTTGGTGELFF. Written as DNA, the CDR3 is TGTGCCAGCAGCTTAACCACAGGGGGAACCGGGGAGCTGTTTTTT.

This clonotype has at least ten counts. V usage is TRBV13 and J usage is TRBJ1-2, with a tentative D call TRBD1 (6 bases). CDR1 and CDR2 from the germline V gene are PRHDT and FYEKMQ (reference sequence). The ends were cut back, 3 bases at V and 0 bases at J, with 17 bases in the middle. The CDR3 runs to 17 residues. In DNA, the CDR3 is TGTGCCAGCAGCTTCCGAAACAGGGTGGCGGCTAACTATGGCTACACCTTC. Translation gives CASSFRNRVAANYGYTF.

This clonotype has a handful of counts. This CDR3 reads CASNSGMVTGELFF. DNA of the CDR3: TGTGCCAGTAATAGCGGGATGGTCACCGGGGAGCTGTTTTTT. The chain employs TRBV25-1 and TRBJ2-2, with TRBD2 matching 8 bases. CDR3 length equals 14 residues. V lost 9 bases and J lost 4; bases outside the gene matches: 7. Germline lookup yields CDR1 MGHDK and CDR2 SYGVNS.

This clonotype was observed at least ten times. The chain uses TRBV10-1 and TRBJ1-2, with 8 bases that match TRBD1. This CDR3 spans 14 amino acids. The germline V gene has CDR1 WNHNN and CDR2 SYGVQD (reference sequence). The V and J ends lost 2 bases and 8 bases, in that order; junction bases with no gene match: 7. CDR3 amino acids: CASSETGGTEGYTF. CDR3 in DNA: TGCGCCAGCAGTGAGACAGGGGGTACGGAAGGCTACACCTTC.

This clonotype showed up many times. V is TRBV19 and J is TRBJ1-1; D is ambiguous. The CDR3 is made up of 14 amino acids. CDR1 and CDR2 from the germline V gene are LNHDA and SQIVND (reference sequence). Trimming removed 6 bases from V and 3 bases from J, with 14 bases in between. The CDR3 sequence: CASRARHPDTEAFF. CDR3 nucleotides: TGTGCCAGTAGGGCCCGGCACCCAGACACTGAAGCTTTCTTT. Together with reference TRBV19 and TRBJ1-1, the CDR3 gives the full variable domain: DGGITQSPKYLFRKEGQNVTLSCEQNLNHDAMYWYRQDPGQGLRLIYYSQIVNDFQKGDIAEGYSVSREKKESFPLTVTSAQKNPTAFYLCASRARHPDTEAFFGQGTRLTVV.

This clonotype was seen many times. The rearrangement links TRBV6-1 to TRBJ2-4; no firm D call. V lost 2 bases and J lost 9, with 5 bases in between. The CDR3 runs 11 residues. CDR1 is MNHNS and CDR2 is SASEGT in the germline V gene. The CDR3 here is CASSELGIQYF. In nucleotides, the CDR3 is TGTGCCAGCAGTGAACTCGGCATTCAGTACTTC.

This clonotype has at least ten counts. The gene calls are TRBV7-2 and TRBJ2-2, with 9 bases that match TRBD2. J gave up 5 bases and V 3 bases, and 7 bases lay outside the gene matches. This CDR3 has 16 residues. In germline, CDR1 is SGHTA, CDR2 FQGNSA. CDR3 region: CASSFSTSGSTGELFF. The CDR3 bases are TGTGCCAGCAGCTTCAGTACTAGCGGGTCGACCGGGGAGCTGTTTTTT.

The J gene is TRBJ1-2, the V gene TRBV6-1; D not certain. This CDR3 has 15 residues. V was trimmed by 5 bases and J by 4 bases, leaving 17 bases between them. Germline CDR1 MNHNS, CDR2 SASEGT. CDR3 amino acids: CASSTDLTVGYGYTF. The CDR3 coding sequence is TGTGCCAGCAGTACGGACCTAACAGTGGGCTATGGCTACACCTTC.

This clonotype was observed once. The gene calls are TRBV5-1 and TRBJ2-7; TRBD2 aligns across 10 bases. CDR1 is SGHRS, CDR2 YFSETQ, per germline. This CDR3 has 14 amino acids. The V gene end was trimmed by 0 bases and the J gene end by 6 bases; junction bases not matched to a gene: 3. The CDR3 region is CASSLGSGRAEQYF. The DNA of the CDR3 is TGCGCCAGCAGCTTGGGGAGCGGGAGGGCCGAGCAGTACTTC.

This clonotype appeared many times. The chain recombines TRBV6-1 with TRBJ2-1; 8 bases match TRBD2. After removal of 5 bases from V and 6 bases from J, the junction contained 6 bases not matched to a gene. From germline, CDR1 is MNHNS and CDR2 SASEGT. CDR3 size: 14 residues. CDR3 residues: CASSHREGRNEQFF. The CDR3 DNA reads TGTGCCAGCAGTCATCGGGAGGGCCGCAATGAGCAGTTCTTC.

This chain links TRBV12-3 or TRBV12-4 with TRBJ2-7; TRBD1 might be the D (6 bases). Between the trimmed V and J ends, which lost 6 bases and 6 bases, there was a span of 21 bases. This CDR3 region has 15 residues. The CDR3 sequence: CASSVRDKGSVEQYF. The DNA for the CDR3 is TGTGCCAGCAGCGTCCGGGACAAGGGATCGGTCGAGCAGTACTTC.

This clonotype was detected many times. The chain carries TRBV6-5 and TRBJ2-2, with D uncertain. Trimming pared 1 base from V and 1 base from J, leaving 7 bases between. Germline CDR1 is MNHEY and CDR2 is SVGAGI. The CDR3 runs to 15 residues. CDR3 loop: CASSYYRQNTGELFF. The CDR3 coding sequence is TGTGCCAGCAGTTACTATCGACAGAACACCGGGGAGCTGTTTTTT.

This clonotype was detected many times. V usage is TRBV28 and J usage is TRBJ2-5; 8 positions agree with TRBD1. Losses at the gene ends were 4 bases for V and 5 bases for J; bases not matched to a gene: 3. Germline CDR1 is MDHEN and CDR2 is SYDVKM. The length of the CDR3 is 13 residues. The CDR3 DNA reads as TGTGCCAGCAGTTGGACAGGGATGGAGACCCAGTACTTC. It is translated as CASSWTGMETQYF.

This clonotype was seen many times. V and J are TRBV5-5 and TRBJ2-2; 9 bases are shared with TRBD1. This CDR3 is 16 amino acids long. With V trimmed by 4 bases and J by 4 bases, 8 bases remained unmatched. Germline CDR1 reads SGHKS; CDR2 reads YYEKEE (reference sequence). In DNA, the CDR3 is TGTGCCAGCAGCCCGGGACAGGGATCGATCACCGGGGAGCTGTTTTTT. Protein product: CASSPGQGSITGELFF.

This clonotype showed up many times. The rearrangement uses TRBV6-2 or TRBV6-3 and TRBJ2-2, with a weak D call TRBD1 (6 bases). The CDR3 spans 17 residues. Germline CDR1 and CDR2: MNHEY and SVGEGT. The V gene lost 2 bases and the J gene lost 5 bases, with 18 bases spanning the gap. This CDR3 is CASSYPQTGKGTGELFF. The CDR3 DNA reads TGTGCCAGCAGTTACCCCCAGACAGGAAAGGGGACCGGGGAGCTGTTTTTT.

In its sample, this clonotype was seen many times. The V call is TRBV5-1, the J call TRBJ1-2; a weak D match, TRBD1 (5 bases). Trimming took off 2 bases at V and 4 bases at J, with 9 bases between the two ends. Germline V gene sequence: CDR1 SGHRS, CDR2 YFSETQ. This CDR3 is built from 13 residues. The CDR3 spells CASSFAGTYGYTF. Written as DNA, the CDR3 is TGCGCCAGCAGCTTCGCAGGGACCTATGGCTACACCTTC.

This clonotype was observed at least ten times. J is TRBJ2-2 and V is TRBV6-5; the match to TRBD2 covers 9 bases. The CDR3 is made up of 15 amino acids. Trimming took 2 bases from V and 5 from J; bases not matched to a gene: 3. Germline V gives CDR1 MNHEY, CDR2 SVGAGI. In nucleotides, the CDR3 is TGTGCCAGCAGTTACCGCCTAGCGGGAACCGGGGAGCTGTTTTTT. Its translation: CASSYRLAGTGELFF.

This clonotype occurred many times. The chain employs TRBV11-2 and TRBJ2-7; D is ambiguous. Germline CDR1 reads SGHAT; CDR2 reads FQNNGV. The V end lost 4 bases, the J end lost 4 bases, and 5 bases lay between the germline ends. The CDR3 length is 11 residues. CDR3 protein: CASSYVYEQYF. As DNA, the CDR3 is TGTGCCAGCAGCTATGTGTACGAGCAGTACTTC.